This record concerns one T cell receptor beta chain sequence. The record originates from a study of blood T cell repertoires in COVID-19. Background on the study: The samples span acute and convalescent COVID-19 from the United States, Italy and Spain.

Using immunoSEQ multiplex PCR, the repertoire was profiled, and TCRdb retains in-frame clones only, with some absent. Of about 160,000 clones listed, roughly 80% are singletons. The sequenced sample was peripheral blood. The sequence came from a man between 70 and 80 years old with acute or convalescent COVID-19.

Here the CDR3 reads CAWSAAGPSPLHF. DNA of the CDR3: TGTGCCTGGAGTGCAGCAGGGCCTTCACCCCTCCACTTT. The chain recombines TRBV30 with TRBJ1-6; TRBD1 is a possible D gene (5 bases). Per germline, CDR1 GTSNPN and CDR2 SVGIG (reference sequence). There are 13 residues in the CDR3. Trimming took 1 base from V and 9 from J, leaving 10 bases between them. The variable domain in full, with the rest retrieved from reference TRBV30 and TRBJ1-6, is SQTIHQWPATLVQPVGSPLSLECTVEGTSNPNLYWYRQAAGRGLQLLFYSVGIGQISSEVPQNLSASRPQDRQFILSSKKLLLSDSGFYLCAWSAAGPSPLHFGNGTRLTVT.